A selection of T cell receptor beta chains follows, all from one sample in a study of memory CD8 T cells in hepatitis C reinfection. Clones were read by immunoSEQ multiplex PCR, and TCRdb kept only the in-frame ones, dropping some. This table has several hundred clones, just under 75% appearing once. Sequencing was carried out using HCV tetramer-positive CD8+ T cells sorted from blood. Receptor source: a man aged 18 to 35 with hepatitis C virus infection. CDR3s include the opening cysteine and the closing phenylalanine or tryptophan. The D gene is left open where the match is weak. Not every row has a clone size; where given, it reads once, few, many or a size class.

j_call clone_size d_call v_call cdr3_aa cdr3_nt
TRBJ2-1 - - TRBV7-6 CASSLGGIHNEQFF TGTGCCAGCAGCTTAGGAGGCATTCACAATGAGCAGTTCTTC
TRBJ2-5 - TRBD2 TRBV11-2 CASSSPRGEETQYF TGTGCCAGCAGCTCGCCCCGGGGGGAAGAGACCCAGTACTTC
TRBJ2-2 - TRBD2 TRBV4-2 CASSQEISGGNTGELFF TGTGCCAGCAGCCAAGAGATTAGCGGGGGAAACACCGGGGAGCTGTTTTTT
TRBJ2-5 - TRBD2 TRBV28 CASSSTSGEETQYF TGTGCCAGCAGTTCGACTAGCGGGGAAGAGACCCAGTACTTC
TRBJ2-5 - - TRBV6-1 CASSERNEGGSYERYF TGTGCCAGCAGTGAAAGGAATGAGGGCGGCTCCTACGAGCGGTACTTC
TRBJ1-2 - TRBD1 TRBV28 CASSLSPGTGHYGYTF TGTGCCAGCAGTTTAAGCCCCGGGACAGGGCACTATGGCTACACCTTC
TRBJ1-2 - - TRBV27 CASSPGGGRGYTF TGTGCCAGCAGCCCGGGGGGGGGACGGGGCTACACCTTC
TRBJ2-5 - TRBD1 TRBV6-1 CASSDTGGLWETQYF TGTGCCAGCAGCGACACAGGGGGTCTTTGGGAGACCCAGTACTTC
TRBJ1-4 hyperexpanded - TRBV2 CASSQGQTNEKLFF TGTGCCAGCAGTCAGGGGCAGACTAATGAAAAACTGTTTTTT
TRBJ2-5 - TRBD2 TRBV7-2 CAGSLETSGGYQETQYF TGTGCCGGCAGCTTAGAAACTAGCGGGGGGTACCAAGAGACCCAGTACTTC
TRBJ2-3 - TRBD2 TRBV5-4 CASSFSTSGGYTDTQYF TGTGCCAGCAGCTTCAGTACTAGCGGGGGCTACACAGATACGCAGTATTTT
TRBJ2-3 - TRBD2 TRBV11-2 CASSSEVAAGGGDTQYF TGTGCCAGCAGCTCCGAAGTGGCAGCGGGAGGGGGAGATACGCAGTATTTT
TRBJ1-4 once - TRBV5-6 CASSDGRDEKLFF TGTGCCAGCAGCGATGGGAGGGATGAAAAACTGTTTTTT
TRBJ1-2 - TRBD1 TRBV27 CASSPGTGDYGYTF TGTGCCAGCAGCCCTGGGACAGGGGACTATGGCTACACCTTC
TRBJ2-1 - TRBD2 TRBV19 CASSDLALRGMYNEQFF TGTGCCAGTAGTGACCTCGCCTTGCGGGGGATGTACAATGAGCAGTTCTTC
TRBJ1-1 - - TRBV28 CASSTGTGTFMNTEAFF TGTGCCAGCAGTACCGGCACCGGGACTTTTATGAACACTGAAGCTTTCTTT
TRBJ1-1 - - TRBV5-4 CASSLGSGTEAFF TGTGCCAGCAGCTTGGGGTCGGGGACTGAAGCTTTCTTT
TRBJ2-2 - - TRBV10-1 CASSEARGAGGELFF TGCGCCAGCAGTGAGGCTCGGGGCGCGGGGGGGGAGCTGTTTTTT
TRBJ1-6 - - TRBV27 CASSPPGTSTPLHF TGTGCCAGCAGTCCACCCGGGACATCGACACCCCTCCACTTT
TRBJ2-4 - - TRBV28 CASSSHQGNIQYF TGTGCCAGCAGTTCCCATCAGGGAAACATTCAGTACTTC
TRBJ1-6 - TRBD1 TRBV9 CASSEGQGLTLHF TGTGCCAGCAGCGAAGGACAGGGTTTAACCCTCCACTTT
TRBJ2-3 - TRBD2 TRBV11-2 CASSRGLAGDADTQYF TGTGCCAGCAGCCGAGGACTAGCGGGAGATGCAGATACGCAGTATTTT
TRBJ2-5 - TRBD2 TRBV7-2 CASSLITSGGFQETQYF TGTGCCAGCAGCTTAATTACGAGCGGGGGCTTCCAAGAGACCCAGTACTTC
TRBJ1-1 - - TRBV6-5 CASTRDTEAFF TGTGCCAGCACCCGCGACACTGAAGCTTTCTTT
TRBJ1-2 - - TRBV6-5 CASRLGTSDTF TGTGCCAGCAGGCTCGGGACATCGGACACCTTC
TRBJ2-3 once TRBD2 TRBV4-3 CASSQEVAAGGDTQYF TGCGCCAGCAGCCAAGAGGTGGCAGCGGGGGGGGATACGCAGTATTTT
TRBJ1-4 - - TRBV7-9 CASSQRKGHVATNEKLFF TGTGCCAGCAGCCAGAGGAAGGGGCATGTTGCAACTAATGAAAAACTGTTTTTT
TRBJ2-5 - TRBD2 TRBV19 CASSITGGPWETQYF TGTGCCAGTAGTATTACGGGGGGGCCGTGGGAGACCCAGTACTTC